This T cell receptor beta chain was recovered during a study of cytomegalovirus exposure and HLA in healthy donors. Whole-study findings and limits: Presence/absence analyses rested on an assumption that sequencing depth was roughly uniform across donors. There were some public TCRs occurring in many donors, but most TCR sequences were rare.

A word on this clone: Its antigen is unidentified.

It was with 60 Vbeta and 13 Jbeta primers that the PCR ran. Assay: immunoSEQ multiplex PCR; the TCRdb copy retains only in-frame clones and omits some. The table records approximately 220,000 clones, approximately 80% of them present only once. This clonotype was sampled from a boy younger than 10 in good health and CMV-seronegative. Sequencing used PBMCs.

CDR3 in DNA: TGTGCCAGTAGTATAGATGTAGGACTAGCGGGAGAAGGGGAGCAGTTCTTC. This translates into CASSIDVGLAGEGEQFF. This sequence joins TRBV19 and TRBJ2-1; 13 bases map to TRBD2. This CDR3 region has 17 residues. V shed 0 bases and J 10 bases; nucleotides not matched to a gene: 9. The germline V gene encodes CDR1 LNHDA and CDR2 SQIVND (reference sequence).